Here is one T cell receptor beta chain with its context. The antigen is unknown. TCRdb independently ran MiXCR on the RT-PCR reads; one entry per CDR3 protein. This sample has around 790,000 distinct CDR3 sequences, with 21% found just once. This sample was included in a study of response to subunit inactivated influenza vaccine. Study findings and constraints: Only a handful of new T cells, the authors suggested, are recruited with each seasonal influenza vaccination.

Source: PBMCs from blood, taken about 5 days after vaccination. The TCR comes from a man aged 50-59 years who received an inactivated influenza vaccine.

The CDR3 protein is CSARDTGTGYNSPLHF. DNA of the CDR3: TGCAGTGCTAGAGACACCGGGACAGGGTATAATTCACCCCTCCACTTT. The chain recombines TRBV20-1 with TRBJ1-6, with TRBD1 matching over 9 bases. This CDR3 has 16 amino acids. Germline V gene data show CDR1 as DFQATT and CDR2 as SNEGSKA (reference sequence). Trimming at V came to 0 bases and at J to 4 bases, leaving 4 bases not matched to a gene.